The clone carrying this T cell receptor (beta chain) has ten or more counts. The target antigen is unknown. V gave up 6 bases and J gave up 4 bases; unmatched junction bases: 7. Germline V CDR1 and CDR2: MRHNA, SNTAGT. This CDR3 contains 14 residues. This sample is part of a study of cytomegalovirus exposure and HLA in healthy donors. Study results and limitations: One later analysis reportedly identified an Asian-associated ancestry cluster that showed fewer N-insertions than the roughly 720-donor mean.

Use of 60 Vbeta and 13 Jbeta primers characterized the PCR. Assay used: immunoSEQ multiplex PCR; TCRdb lists only in-frame clones, some missing. The repertoire consists of around 99,000 clones, with under 80% occurring once and the leading ten covering 11% to 15%. The material sequenced was PBMCs. V and J are TRBV6-4 and TRBJ2-3; 7 bases match TRBD2. This clonotype was obtained from a woman in her thirties or forties in good health and CMV-seropositive. As DNA, the CDR3 is TGTGCCAGCAGGAAAGGACTAGACTCAGATACGCAGTATTTT. As protein: CASRKGLDSDTQYF.